A single sample gave rise to the 12 T cell receptor beta chains below, sequenced in a study of blood T cell repertoires in COVID-19. Generated by immunoSEQ multiplex PCR, the TCRdb table keeps only in-frame clones and is missing some. Seen here are roughly 100,000 clones, approximately 85% observed once, and the top ten hold roughly 4.5%. The source material was peripheral blood. All receptors come from a man aged 45-65 years with acute or convalescent COVID-19.

The chain has TRBV6-5 and TRBJ2-3, with TRBD2 identical over 8 bases. This CDR3 contains 14 residues. From germline, CDR1 is MNHEY and CDR2 SVGAGI. V was clipped by 8 bases and J by 5 bases; unmatched bases: 9. The DNA for the CDR3 is TGTGCCAGCCTTACAGCGGGAGTGGTAGATACGCAGTATTTT. It codes for CASLTAGVVDTQYF.

The chain carries TRBV28 and TRBJ1-5, with 8 nucleotides matching TRBD1. This CDR3 region has 15 residues. V shed 0 bases, J shed 11 bases, and the junction held 9 bases outside the gene matches. The germline V gene encodes CDR1 MDHEN and CDR2 SYDVKM. The CDR3 coding sequence is TGTGCCAGCAGTTTATGGGGGACAGGCTTGGGGACCCAGCATTTT. Translating it yields CASSLWGTGLGTQHF.

This chain connects TRBV2 to TRBJ1-5; TRBD1 agrees at 9 bases. The CDR3 has 14 residues. V shed 6 bases and J 11 bases; nucleotides not matched to a gene: 11. CDR1 SNHLY and CDR2 FYNNEI come from the germline V gene. The DNA of the CDR3 is TGTGCCAGCAGATCGGGACAGGGATCGGGTGCCCAGCATTTT. This encodes CASRSGQGSGAQHF.

V gene TRBV6-5 combines with J gene TRBJ2-7; 11 bases match TRBD1. CDR3 length: 16 residues. CDR1 and CDR2 from the germline V gene are MNHEY and SVGAGI. The trim removed 2 bases at V and 0 bases at J, leaving 3 bases unmatched. CDR3 sequence: CASSYTGQGASYEQYF. The CDR3 region has the DNA TGTGCCAGCAGTTACACCGGACAGGGGGCCTCCTACGAGCAGTACTTC.

This clone has more than one count but fewer than ten. The J gene is TRBJ2-3, the V gene TRBV20-1; possible D gene TRBD1, 6 bases. CDR1 and CDR2 (germline): DFQATT, SNEGSKA (reference sequence). This CDR3 comprises 14 residues. V was pared by 3 bases and J by 2 bases, with 12 bases between. CDR3 DNA: TGCAGTGCTAGTCAGGGGACCGCCACAGATACGCAGTATTTT. It yields the protein CSASQGTATDTQYF.

The V call is TRBV28, the J call TRBJ2-2, with D uncertain. Between the trimmed V and J ends, which lost 4 bases and 0 bases, there was a span of 3 bases. CDR3 size: 13 residues. CDR1 MDHEN and CDR2 SYDVKM come from the germline V gene. This CDR3 is CASSSTNTGELFF. For the CDR3, the DNA is TGTGCCAGCAGTTCTACGAACACCGGGGAGCTGTTTTTT.

The gene calls are TRBV20-1 and TRBJ1-2; TRBD1 is a possible D gene (5 bases). Per germline, CDR1 DFQATT and CDR2 SNEGSKA (reference sequence). Trimming cost V 2 bases and J 5 bases, with 6 bases left between them. This CDR3 has 11 residues. The CDR3 region is CSARTGYGYTF. CDR3 nucleotide sequence: TGCAGTGCTAGAACAGGTTATGGCTACACCTTC.

The chain combines TRBV11-2 with TRBJ2-1, with unresolved D. The germline gives CDR1 SGHAT, CDR2 FQNNGV. The CDR3 extends over 13 amino acids. Trimming cost V 4 bases and J 8 bases, with 12 bases left between them. Here the CDR3 DNA reads TGTGCCAGCAGCTCCTTAAACTCGGATGAGCAGTTCTTC. It yields the protein CASSSLNSDEQFF.

The V call is TRBV6-5, the J call TRBJ2-1; D is perhaps TRBD1 (7 bases). Germline CDR1 is MNHEY and CDR2 is SVGAGI. The CDR3 contains 13 residues. V dropped 6 bases and J dropped 6 bases, with 12 bases sitting between them. The DNA of the CDR3 is TGTGCCAGCAGCCAGGGGGGAGCCAATGAGCAGTTCTTC. Translating gives CASSQGGANEQFF.

The rearrangement joins TRBV5-4 to TRBJ1-1; a weak D match, TRBD1 (6 bases). In germline, CDR1 is SGHNT, CDR2 YYREEE (reference sequence). The V gene lost 0 bases and the J gene lost 3 bases, with 9 bases spanning the gap. CDR3 length: 14 amino acids. This chain's CDR3 is CASSLGGGDTEAFF. Here the CDR3 DNA reads TGTGCCAGCAGCTTGGGAGGGGGGGACACTGAAGCTTTCTTT.

The V gene is TRBV6-5, the J gene TRBJ1-2; the match to TRBD1 covers 9 bases. V lost 4 bases and J lost 4; bases outside the gene matches: 7. CDR1 MNHEY and CDR2 SVGAGI come from the germline V gene. The CDR3 extends over 15 amino acids. The CDR3 nucleotides read TGTGCCAGCAGTTCCCTGGACAGGGGCGGCTATGGCTACACCTTC. Translating it yields CASSSLDRGGYGYTF.

This chain links TRBV25-1 with TRBJ1-2; tentatively, D is TRBD1 (5 bases). Germline V gives CDR1 MGHDK, CDR2 SYGVNS. The CDR3 sequence is 12 residues long. CDR3 sequence reads: CGTTDPNYGYTF. Written as DNA, the CDR3 is TGTGGAACGACAGACCCTAACTATGGCTACACCTTC.